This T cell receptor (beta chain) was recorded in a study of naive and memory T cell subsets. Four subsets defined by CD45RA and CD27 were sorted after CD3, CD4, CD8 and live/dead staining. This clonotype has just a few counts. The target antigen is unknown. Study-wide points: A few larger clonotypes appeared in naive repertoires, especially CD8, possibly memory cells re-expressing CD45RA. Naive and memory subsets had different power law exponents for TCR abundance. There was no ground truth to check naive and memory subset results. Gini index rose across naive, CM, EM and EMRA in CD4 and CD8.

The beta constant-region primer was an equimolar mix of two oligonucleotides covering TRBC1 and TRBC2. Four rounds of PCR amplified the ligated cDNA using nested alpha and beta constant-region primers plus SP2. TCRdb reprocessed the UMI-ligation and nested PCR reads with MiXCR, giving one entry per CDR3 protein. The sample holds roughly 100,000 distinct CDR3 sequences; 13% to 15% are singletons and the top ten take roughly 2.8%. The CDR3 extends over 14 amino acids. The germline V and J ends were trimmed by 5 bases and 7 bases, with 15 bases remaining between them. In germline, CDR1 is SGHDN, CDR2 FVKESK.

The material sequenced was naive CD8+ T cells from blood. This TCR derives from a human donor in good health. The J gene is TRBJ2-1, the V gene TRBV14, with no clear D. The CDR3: CASSYGGPRNEQFF. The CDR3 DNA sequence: TGTGCCAGCAGCTACGGCGGACCTCGGAATGAGCAGTTCTTC.